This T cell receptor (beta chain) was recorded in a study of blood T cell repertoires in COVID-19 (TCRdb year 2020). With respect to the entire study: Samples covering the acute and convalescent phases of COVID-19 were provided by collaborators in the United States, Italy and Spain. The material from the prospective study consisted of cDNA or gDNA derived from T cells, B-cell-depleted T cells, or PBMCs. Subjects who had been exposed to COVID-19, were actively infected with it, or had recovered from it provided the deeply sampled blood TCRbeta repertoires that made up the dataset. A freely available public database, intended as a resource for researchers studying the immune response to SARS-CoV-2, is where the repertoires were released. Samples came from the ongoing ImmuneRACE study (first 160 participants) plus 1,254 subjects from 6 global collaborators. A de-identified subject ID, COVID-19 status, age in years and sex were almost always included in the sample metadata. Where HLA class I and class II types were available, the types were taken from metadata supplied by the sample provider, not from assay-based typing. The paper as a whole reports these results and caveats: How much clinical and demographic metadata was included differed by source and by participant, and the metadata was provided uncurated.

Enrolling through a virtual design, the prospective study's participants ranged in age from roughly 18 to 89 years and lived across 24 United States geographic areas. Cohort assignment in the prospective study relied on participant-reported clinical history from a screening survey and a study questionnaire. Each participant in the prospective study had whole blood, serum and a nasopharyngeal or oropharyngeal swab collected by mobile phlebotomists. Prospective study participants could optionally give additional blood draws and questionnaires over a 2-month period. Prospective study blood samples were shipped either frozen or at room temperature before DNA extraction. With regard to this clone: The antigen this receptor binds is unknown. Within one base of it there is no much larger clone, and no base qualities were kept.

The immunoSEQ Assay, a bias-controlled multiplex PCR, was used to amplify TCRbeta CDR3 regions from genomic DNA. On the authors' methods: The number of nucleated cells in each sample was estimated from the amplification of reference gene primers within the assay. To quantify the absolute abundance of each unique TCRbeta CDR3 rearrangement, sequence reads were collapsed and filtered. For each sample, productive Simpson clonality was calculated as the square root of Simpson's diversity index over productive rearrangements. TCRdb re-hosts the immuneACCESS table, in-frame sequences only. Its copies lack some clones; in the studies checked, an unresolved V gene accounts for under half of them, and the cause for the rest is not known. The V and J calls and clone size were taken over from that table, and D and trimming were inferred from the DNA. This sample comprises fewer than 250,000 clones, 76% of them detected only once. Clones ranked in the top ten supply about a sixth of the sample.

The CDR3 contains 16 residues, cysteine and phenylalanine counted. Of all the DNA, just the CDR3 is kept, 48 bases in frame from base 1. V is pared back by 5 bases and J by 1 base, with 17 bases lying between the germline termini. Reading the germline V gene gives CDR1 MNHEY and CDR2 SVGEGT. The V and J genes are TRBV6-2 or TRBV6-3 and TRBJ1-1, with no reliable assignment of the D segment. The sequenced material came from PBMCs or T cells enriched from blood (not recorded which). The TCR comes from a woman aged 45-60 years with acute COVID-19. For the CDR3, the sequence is CASSVLVLQSNTEAFF. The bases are TGTGCCAGCAGTGTCTTGGTTTTACAGTCGAACACTGAAGCTTTCTTT.